Listed below are T cell receptor beta chains from one sample, sequenced in a study of shared clonotypes between healthy human individuals. Produced via immunoSEQ multiplex PCR; TCRdb's table is partial and in-frame only. The data show some 2,100,000 clones, with about 93% seen just once and more than 1.5% held by the top ten. Sequenced material: naive CD8+ T cells from PBMCs. Source of these receptors: a young man in good health. Some clones in this sample may be carry-over from other donors' samples. Each CDR3 is given with its conserved first and last residue. A D gene is named only where the DNA matches it firmly. Clone size appears in some rows only: once, few, many, or a class for an expanded clone.

>-|-|TRBV5-1|TRBJ2-7
CASSWGVRYEQYF
TGCGCCAGCAGCTGGGGGGTGCGCTACGAGCAGTACTTC
>-|-|TRBV13|TRBJ2-7
CASSLGRGDEQYF
TGTGCCAGCAGCTTAGGTAGGGGCGACGAGCAGTACTTC
>-|TRBD1|TRBV2|TRBJ2-4
CASPGTGGDIQYF
TGTGCCAGTCCCGGGACAGGGGGGGACATTCAGTACTTC
>-|-|TRBV7-2|TRBJ2-4
CASSWDPRYGAKNIQYF
TGTGCCAGCAGCTGGGATCCTAGATACGGGGCCAAAAACATTCAGTACTTC
>-|-|TRBV19|TRBJ2-2
CASSMYSRGAGELFF
TGTGCCAGTAGTATGTACTCGAGGGGTGCCGGGGAGCTGTTTTTT
>-|-|TRBV9|TRBJ2-7
CASSPGSASYEQYF
TGTGCCAGCAGCCCCGGCTCCGCCTCCTACGAGCAGTACTTC
>few|-|TRBV29-1|TRBJ1-1
CSVGGGTEAFF
TGCAGCGTGGGTGGCGGAACTGAAGCTTTCTTT
>-|TRBD1|TRBV11-1|TRBJ2-5
CASSFAPGTGRMEETQYF
TGTGCCAGCAGCTTCGCCCCTGGGACAGGGCGAATGGAGGAGACCCAGTACTTC
>-|-|TRBV7-2|TRBJ1-4
CASSLGPTNEKLFF
TGTGCCAGCAGCTTAGGTCCAACTAATGAAAAACTGTTTTTT
>-|-|TRBV7-9|TRBJ2-3
CASKGLLLTDTQYF
TGTGCCAGCAAAGGACTACTCTTAACAGATACGCAGTATTTT
>-|-|TRBV11-2|TRBJ2-1
CASSPGVGEQFF
TGTGCCAGCAGCCCAGGGGTGGGGGAGCAGTTCTTC
>-|-|TRBV27|TRBJ2-7
CASSTYSADEQYF
TGTGCCAGCAGTACATATTCAGCCGACGAGCAGTACTTC
>-|TRBD2|TRBV5-6|TRBJ2-1
CASSLAGSGIVNEQFF
TGTGCCAGCAGCTTGGCCGGTAGCGGGATCGTCAATGAGCAGTTCTTC
>-|TRBD2|TRBV7-9|TRBJ2-7
CASSLMSREGKVQYF
TGTGCCAGCAGCTTAATGTCGCGGGAGGGTAAGGTGCAGTACTTC
>-|TRBD2|TRBV4-1|TRBJ2-7
CASSQDSSGSSYEQYF
TGCGCCAGCAGCCAAGACTCTAGCGGGAGCTCCTACGAGCAGTACTTC
>-|TRBD2|TRBV4-1|TRBJ2-7
CASSSSGTTKNYEQYF
TGCGCCAGCAGCAGCTCCGGGACTACCAAGAATTACGAGCAGTACTTC
>-|-|TRBV25-1|TRBJ2-1
CASSERRGTNNEQFF
TGTGCCAGCAGTGAAAGGCGCGGGACCAACAATGAGCAGTTCTTC
>-|-|TRBV9|TRBJ2-3
CASSALGPYTDTQYF
TGTGCCAGCAGCGCCCTGGGACCATACACAGATACGCAGTATTTT
>once|TRBD1|TRBV15|TRBJ1-3
CATKRGPTGSGNTIYF
TGTGCCACGAAACGCGGGCCGACAGGGTCTGGAAACACCATATATTTT
>-|-|TRBV27|TRBJ2-3
CASSSRLVDTQYF
TGTGCCAGCAGTTCCCGACTAGTTGATACGCAGTATTTT
>once|-|TRBV4-3|TRBJ2-6
CASSQSTGAGANVLTF
TGCGCCAGCAGCCAATCAACGGGAGCTGGGGCCAACGTCCTGACTTTC
>-|TRBD2|TRBV5-6|TRBJ2-3
CASSREVWSPPTDTQYF
TGTGCCAGCAGCCGGGAGGTATGGAGCCCCCCCACAGATACGCAGTATTTT
>-|-|TRBV5-1|TRBJ2-3
CASSLEGTQYF
TGCGCCAGCAGCTTGGAGGGTACGCAGTATTTT
>-|-|TRBV6-6|TRBJ2-7
CASRPGPLGQQYF
TGTGCCAGCAGACCGGGCCCCCTCGGTCAGCAGTACTTC
>-|TRBD2|TRBV28|TRBJ2-2
CASSSTGTSGKLGELFF
TGTGCCAGCAGTTCAACCGGGACTAGCGGGAAGCTCGGGGAGCTGTTTTTT
>-|-|TRBV29-1|TRBJ1-2
CSVEDLRSYYGYTF
TGCAGCGTTGAAGATTTGAGATCGTACTATGGCTACACCTTC
>-|TRBD1|TRBV15|TRBJ1-2
CATSGPITGQDNYGYTF
TGTGCCACCAGCGGACCGATCACGGGACAGGACAACTATGGCTACACCTTC
>-|-|TRBV27|TRBJ2-7
CASSSVRRGGNSYEQYF
TGTGCCAGCAGTTCTGTCCGTAGGGGGGGTAACTCCTACGAGCAGTACTTC
>-|-|TRBV12-2|TRBJ1-1
CASRLADQESNTEAFF
TGTGCAAGTCGCTTAGCGGACCAGGAGTCGAACACTGAAGCTTTCTTT